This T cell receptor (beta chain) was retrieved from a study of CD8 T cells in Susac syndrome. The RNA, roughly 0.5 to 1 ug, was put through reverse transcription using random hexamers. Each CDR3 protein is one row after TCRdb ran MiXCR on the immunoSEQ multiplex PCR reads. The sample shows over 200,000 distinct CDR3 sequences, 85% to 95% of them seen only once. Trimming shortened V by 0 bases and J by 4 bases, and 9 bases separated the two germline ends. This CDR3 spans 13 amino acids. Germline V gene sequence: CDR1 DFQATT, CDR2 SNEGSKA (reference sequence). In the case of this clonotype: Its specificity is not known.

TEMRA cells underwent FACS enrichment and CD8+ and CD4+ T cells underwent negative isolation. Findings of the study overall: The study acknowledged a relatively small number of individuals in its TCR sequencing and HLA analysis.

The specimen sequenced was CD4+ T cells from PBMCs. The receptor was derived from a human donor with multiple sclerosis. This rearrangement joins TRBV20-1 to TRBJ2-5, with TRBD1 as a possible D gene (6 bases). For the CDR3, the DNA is TGCAGTGCTAGAGATCACAGGGTAGAGACCCAGTACTTC. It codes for CSARDHRVETQYF.